What follows describes a single T cell receptor (beta chain). This clone appeared once. Its antigen remains undetermined. Per-base qualities were not stored, and no clone one base away is much larger. TCRbeta CDR3 regions were amplified from genomic DNA by means of the immunoSEQ Assay, a bias-controlled multiplex PCR. As for how the authors treated the data: The number of nucleated cells in each sample was estimated from the amplification of reference gene primers within the assay. Sequence reads were collapsed and filtered to measure the absolute abundance of every unique TCRbeta CDR3 rearrangement. Productive Simpson clonality was computed per sample as the square root of Simpson's diversity index over productive rearrangements. Held by TCRdb, this immuneACCESS table contains in-frame sequences only and omits some clones. Under half of the omission traces to an unresolved V gene where checked; the cause of the rest is unknown. That table is the source of V, J and clone size, and D and trimming were worked out from the DNA. Across this sample there are about 460,000 clones, with about 88% seen only once. Approximately 8% of the sample is held by the ten biggest clonotypes.

From its cysteine to its phenylalanine, the CDR3 spans 12 amino acids. Kept here is only the CDR3 DNA, which spans 36 bases and is read in frame from base 1. The entry originates in a study of blood T cell repertoires in COVID-19 (dated by TCRdb to the early 2020s). Some background on the complete study: Samples from collaborators originated in the United States, Italy and Spain and spanned both the acute and convalescent phases of COVID-19. The material from the prospective study consisted of cDNA or gDNA derived from T cells, B-cell-depleted T cells, or PBMCs. Deeply sampled blood TCRbeta repertoires from subjects exposed to, actively infected with, or recovered from COVID-19 were included in the dataset. The repertoires were made available in a free public database intended to serve as a resource for research on the immune response to SARS-CoV-2. The samples were drawn from two sources: the first 160 participants of the ongoing ImmuneRACE study, and 1,000 to 1,500 subjects contributed by 6 global collaborators. Nearly every sample came with metadata listing a de-identified subject ID, COVID-19 status, age in years and sex. HLA class I and class II types, where available, came from metadata supplied by the sample provider rather than from assay-based typing.

In the prospective study, participants were 18 to 89 years old, resided in about two dozen geographic areas of the United States, and were enrolled through a virtual design. To assign participants to cohorts, the prospective study relied on clinical history that participants themselves reported in a screening survey and a study questionnaire. Recovered participants in ImmuneRACE Cohort 3 were defined by two consecutive negative NP/OP PCR tests, clearance by a healthcare professional, or resolution of symptoms. In the prospective study, mobile phlebotomists collected whole blood, serum and a nasopharyngeal or oropharyngeal swab from each participant. Participants in the prospective study had the option to provide additional blood draws and questionnaires over a roughly 2-month period. Prospective study blood samples were shipped either frozen or at room temperature before DNA extraction. Results the study describes overall, beyond this receptor: Clinical and demographic metadata were provided uncurated, with the amount varying by source and participant.

Specimen: PBMCs or T cells enriched from blood (not recorded which). This clonotype was sampled from an older woman who had recovered from COVID-19. The chain couples TRBV21-1 to TRBJ1-1. TRBV21-1 is flagged as a pseudogene. The CDR3 amino acid sequence is: CASRNSNTEAFF. Here is the DNA: TGTGCCAGCAGGAACTCGAACACTGAAGCTTTCTTT.